The clone carrying this T cell receptor beta chain showed up just a few times. Antigen: not known. Trimming stripped 6 bases from V and 3 bases from J, with 6 bases between. CDR1 SNHLY and CDR2 FYNNEI come from the germline V gene. The CDR3 runs to 11 residues. The data were taken from a study of PD-1 blockade in mismatch repair-deficient tumors. Looking at the study overall: Patients had about eleven mismatch repair-deficient cancer types and were previously treated and progressing. Study-level results: Tumor-resident clones, often undetectable pretreatment in blood, expanded then contracted after pembrolizumab.

All patients were mismatch repair deficient, assessed by either PCR or immunohistochemistry. The TCR-sequenced patients were three responders to pembrolizumab. The repertoire was sequenced with immunoSEQ multiplex PCR; TCRdb's copy has only in-frame clones and lacks some. The profile shows 120,000 or so clones, approximately 91% of them singletons. The source was peripheral blood, collected 72 weeks after starting pembrolizumab. This sequence joins TRBV2 and TRBJ2-7; no firm D call. The origin of this receptor is an adult with mismatch repair-deficient cancer. This CDR3 reads CASSGYYEQYF. CDR3 bases: TGTGCCAGCAGCGGGTACTACGAGCAGTACTTC.